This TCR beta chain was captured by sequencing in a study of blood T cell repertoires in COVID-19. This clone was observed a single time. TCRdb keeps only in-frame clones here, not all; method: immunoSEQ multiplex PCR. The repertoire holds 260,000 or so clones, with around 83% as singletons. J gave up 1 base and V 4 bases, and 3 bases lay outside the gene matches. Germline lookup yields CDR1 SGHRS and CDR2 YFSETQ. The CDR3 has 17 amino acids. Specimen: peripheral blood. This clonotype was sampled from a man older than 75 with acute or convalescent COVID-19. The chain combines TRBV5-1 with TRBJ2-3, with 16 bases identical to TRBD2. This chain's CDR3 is CASSPGTSGRGTDTQYF. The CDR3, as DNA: TGCGCCAGCAGCCCCGGGACTAGCGGGAGGGGCACAGATACGCAGTATTTT.